This T cell receptor beta chain is drawn from a study of Graves' ophthalmopathy and Graves' hyperthyroidism. About the research overall: Researchers classed hyperthyroidism as stable given no ophthalmopathy within 18 months of follow-up. The study, taken as a whole, reports: Thyroid clonotypes that were expanded above 0.001 frequency mostly also appeared in blood.

The study recruited hyperthyroidism patients aged 18 to 65 who were newly diagnosed, under 2 months' duration. Other autoimmune diseases, uncontrolled infections, pregnancy and lactation each led to patient exclusion. This CDR3 region has 15 residues. Deletions cut 1 base from V and 3 bases from J, with 12 bases between. In germline, CDR1 is SNHLY, CDR2 FYNNEI. RNA transcripts were the template, and TCR beta CDR3 regions were amplified from them. HTBI primers primed a first-round RT-PCR, and a second-round multiplex PCR followed. TCRdb recomputed calls from the multiplex PCR reads with MiXCR, one row per CDR3 protein. The data show around 1,000,000 distinct CDR3 sequences, with about 36% seen just once and around 10% held by the top ten. This clonotype was found many times. Its antigen is undetermined.

Specimen: peripheral blood or thyroid tissue (not recorded which). The J gene is TRBJ2-5, the V gene TRBV2; a possible D gene is TRBD1 (6 bases). The receptor was isolated from an adult man with Graves' hyperthyroidism. The CDR3 is CASSEVQGGKETQYF. The CDR3 DNA reads as TGTGCCAGCAGTGAAGTACAGGGCGGCAAAGAGACCCAGTACTTC.